The clone carrying this T cell receptor beta chain came up many times. Its target is not known. A read error may account for a junction end that differs from germline. These data come from a study of neurological immune-mediated disorders. The overall study: The roughly 34 multiple sclerosis patients comprised about 30 that were relapsing-remitting and 3 that were secondary progressive.

Whole-study results and caveats: Phylogenetic grouping assigned the repertoires of 18 of 34 multiple sclerosis patients to a single related-CDR3 cluster, which may represent a signature.

The CDR3 runs to 13 residues. Germline-derived CDR1 and CDR2 are SQVTM and ANQGSEA. The cDNA was produced through 5'RACE with 10-nucleotide random UMIs. TCRdb fed the 5' RACE reads into MiXCR, producing one record per CDR3 protein. This table holds roughly 75,000 distinct CDR3 sequences, 2.5% to 3% found once. The source material was PBMCs. The TCR originated in a woman aged 25-40 years with multiple sclerosis. V usage is TRBV29-1 and J usage is TRBJ1-4; tentative D call: TRBD1 (5 bases). CDR3 residues: CSVASRAGEKLFF. The CDR3 region has the DNA TGCAGTGTTGCTTCCAGGGCGGGTGAAAAACTGTTTTTT. The full variable domain, completed using reference TRBV29-1 and TRBJ1-4, is SAVISQKPSRDICQRGTSLTIQCQVDSQVTMMFWYRQQPGQSLTLIATANQGSEATYESGFVIDKFPISRPNLTFSTLTVSNMSPEDSSIYLCSVASRAGEKLFFGSGTQLSVL.